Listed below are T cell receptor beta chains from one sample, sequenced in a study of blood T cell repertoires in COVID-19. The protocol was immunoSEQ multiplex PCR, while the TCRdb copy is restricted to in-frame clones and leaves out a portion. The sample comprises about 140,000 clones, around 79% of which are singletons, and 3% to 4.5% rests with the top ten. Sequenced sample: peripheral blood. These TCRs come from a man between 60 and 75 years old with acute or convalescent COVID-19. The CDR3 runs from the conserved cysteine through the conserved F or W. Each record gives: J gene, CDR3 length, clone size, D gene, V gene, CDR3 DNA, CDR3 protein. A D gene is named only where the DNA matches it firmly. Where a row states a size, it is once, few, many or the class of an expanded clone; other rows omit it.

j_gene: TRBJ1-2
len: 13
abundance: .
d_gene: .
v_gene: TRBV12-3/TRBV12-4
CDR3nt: TGTGCCAGCAGTTTGGATGAGGGCTATGGCTACACCTTC
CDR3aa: CASSLDEGYGYTF

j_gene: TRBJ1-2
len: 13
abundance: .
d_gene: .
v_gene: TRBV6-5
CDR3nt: TGTGCCAGCAGTTTTGTGGGGGCTGGTGGCTACACCTTC
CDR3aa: CASSFVGAGGYTF

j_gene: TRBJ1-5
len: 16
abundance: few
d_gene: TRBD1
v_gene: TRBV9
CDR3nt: TGTGCCAGCAGCGGCCCGGGACAGGGCTCCAATCAGCCCCAGCATTTT
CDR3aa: CASSGPGQGSNQPQHF

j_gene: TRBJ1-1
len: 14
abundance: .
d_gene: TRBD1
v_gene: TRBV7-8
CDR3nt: TGTGCCAGCACCCTATGGGACAGAAACACTGAAGCTTTCTTT
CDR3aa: CASTLWDRNTEAFF

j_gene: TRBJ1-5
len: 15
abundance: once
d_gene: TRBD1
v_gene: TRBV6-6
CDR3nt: TGTGCCAGCACCTCCGGACAGGGAGGGAGCCAGCCCCAGCATTTT
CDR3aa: CASTSGQGGSQPQHF

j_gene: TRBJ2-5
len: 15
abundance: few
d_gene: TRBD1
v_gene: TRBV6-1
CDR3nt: TGTGCCAGCAGTGAATTAAAACAGGGGGCTAAGACCCAGTACTTC
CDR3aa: CASSELKQGAKTQYF

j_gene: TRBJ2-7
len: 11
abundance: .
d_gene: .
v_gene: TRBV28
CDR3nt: TGTGCCAGCAGTTTGTGGGGAGGGCAGTACTTC
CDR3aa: CASSLWGGQYF

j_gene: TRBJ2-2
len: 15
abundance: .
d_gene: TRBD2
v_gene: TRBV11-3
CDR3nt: TGTGCCAGCAGCACCGCGGGAGGGGGCACCGGGGAGCTGTTTTTT
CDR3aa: CASSTAGGGTGELFF

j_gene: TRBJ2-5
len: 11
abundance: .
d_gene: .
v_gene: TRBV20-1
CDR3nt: TGCAGTGCTAGAGATCTGGAGACCCAGTACTTC
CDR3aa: CSARDLETQYF

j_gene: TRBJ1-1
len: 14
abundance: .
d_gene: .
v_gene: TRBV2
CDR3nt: TGTGCCAGCAGTGGGCAGGGGCTGTACACTGAAGCTTTCTTT
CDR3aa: CASSGQGLYTEAFF

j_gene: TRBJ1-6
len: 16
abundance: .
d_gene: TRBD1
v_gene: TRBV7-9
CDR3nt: TGTGCCAGCAGCACACCAGGGGGCGGATGGAATTCACCCCTCCACTTT
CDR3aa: CASSTPGGGWNSPLHF

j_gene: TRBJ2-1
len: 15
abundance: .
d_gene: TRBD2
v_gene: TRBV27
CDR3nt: TGTGCCAGCAGTGGCGGACTAGCCCTTTACAATGAGCAGTTCTTC
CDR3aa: CASSGGLALYNEQFF

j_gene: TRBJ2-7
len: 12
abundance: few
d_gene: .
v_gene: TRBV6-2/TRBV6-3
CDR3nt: TGTGCCAGCAGTTATTTCCCCGGCGAGCAGTACTTC
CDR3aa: CASSYFPGEQYF

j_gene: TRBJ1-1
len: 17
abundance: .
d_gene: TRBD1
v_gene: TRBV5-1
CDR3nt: TGCGCCAGCAGCTATACGACAGGGGAGATAGTCTCCACTGAAGCTTTCTTT
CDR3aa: CASSYTTGEIVSTEAFF

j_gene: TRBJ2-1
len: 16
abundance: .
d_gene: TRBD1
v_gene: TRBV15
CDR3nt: TGTGCCACCAGCAGGGGGCGGGACAGGGCCGTAGGGGAGCAGTTCTTC
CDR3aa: CATSRGRDRAVGEQFF

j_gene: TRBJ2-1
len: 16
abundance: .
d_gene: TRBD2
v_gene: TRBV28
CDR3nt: TGTGCCAGCAGTTCAGCGGGAGGGCCTCTTTACAATGAGCAGTTCTTC
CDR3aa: CASSSAGGPLYNEQFF

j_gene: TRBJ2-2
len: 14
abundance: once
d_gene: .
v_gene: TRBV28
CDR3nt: TGTGCCAGCAGTCCACCCCCGGGGAGTCGGGAGCTGTTTTTT
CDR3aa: CASSPPPGSRELFF

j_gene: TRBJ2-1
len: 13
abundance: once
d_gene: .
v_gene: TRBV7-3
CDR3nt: TGTGCCAGCAGCTCCAAAATCCAGGGTGAGCAGTTCTTC
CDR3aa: CASSSKIQGEQFF

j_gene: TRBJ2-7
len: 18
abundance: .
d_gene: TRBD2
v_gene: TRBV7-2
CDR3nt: TGTGCCAGCAGCTTAGCTCAGCTAGCGGGAGGGCCAGGTTCCGAGCAGTACTTC
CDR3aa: CASSLAQLAGGPGSEQYF

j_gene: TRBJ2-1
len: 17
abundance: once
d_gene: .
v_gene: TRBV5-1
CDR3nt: TGCGCCAGCAGCTTGATGACGGGGACACCCGGGCTCAATGAGCAGTTCTTC
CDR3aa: CASSLMTGTPGLNEQFF

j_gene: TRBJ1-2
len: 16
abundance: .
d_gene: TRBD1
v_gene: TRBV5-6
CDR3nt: TGTGCCAGCAGCCCTCCCCCGGGACAGAGTAACTATGGCTACACCTTC
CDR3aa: CASSPPPGQSNYGYTF

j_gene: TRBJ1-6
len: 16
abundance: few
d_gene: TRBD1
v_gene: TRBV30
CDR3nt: TGTGCCTGGAGTGTACGAAGGACAGGGGATAATTCACCCCTCCACTTT
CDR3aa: CAWSVRRTGDNSPLHF

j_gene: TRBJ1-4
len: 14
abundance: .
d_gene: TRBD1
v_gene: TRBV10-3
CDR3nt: TGTGCCATCAGTGGGGACAGGGGAACGGAAAAACTGTTTTTT
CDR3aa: CAISGDRGTEKLFF

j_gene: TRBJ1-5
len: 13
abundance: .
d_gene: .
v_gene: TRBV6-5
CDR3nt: TGTGCCACGCTCGGGGGGGTGAATCAGCCCCAGCATTTT
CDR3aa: CATLGGVNQPQHF

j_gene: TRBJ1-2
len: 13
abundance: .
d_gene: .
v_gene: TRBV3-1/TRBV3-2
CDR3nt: TGTGCCAGCAGCCAAGAGATAAGGGGGGGCTACACCTTC
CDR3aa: CASSQEIRGGYTF

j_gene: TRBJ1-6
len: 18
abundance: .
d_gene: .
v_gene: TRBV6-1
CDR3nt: TGTGCCAGCAGTGATTCCCTACGCGGGAGCTCCTATAATTCACCCCTCCACTTT
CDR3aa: CASSDSLRGSSYNSPLHF

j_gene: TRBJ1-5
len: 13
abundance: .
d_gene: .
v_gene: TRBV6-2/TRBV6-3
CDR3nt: TGTGCCAGCAGCGACGGGAAGCCTCAGCCCCAGCATTTT
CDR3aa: CASSDGKPQPQHF

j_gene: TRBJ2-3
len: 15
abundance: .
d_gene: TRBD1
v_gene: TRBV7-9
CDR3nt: TGTGCCAGCAGCCCGGGACAGGGATGGACAGATACGCAGTATTTT
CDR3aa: CASSPGQGWTDTQYF

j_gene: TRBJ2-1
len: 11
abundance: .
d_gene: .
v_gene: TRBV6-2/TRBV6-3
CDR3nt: TGTGCCAGCAGTTACGGCTATGAGCAGTTCTTC
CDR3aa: CASSYGYEQFF

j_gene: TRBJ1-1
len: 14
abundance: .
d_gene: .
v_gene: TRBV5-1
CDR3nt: TGCGCCAGCAGCCTCCAGACAGCGAGCACTGAAGCTTTCTTT
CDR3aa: CASSLQTASTEAFF

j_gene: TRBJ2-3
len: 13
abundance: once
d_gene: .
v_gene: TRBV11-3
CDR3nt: TGTGCCAGCAGCCACTCAGGGTCAGATACGCAGTATTTT
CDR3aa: CASSHSGSDTQYF

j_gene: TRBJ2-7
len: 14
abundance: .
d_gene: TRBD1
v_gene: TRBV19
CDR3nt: TGTGCCAGTCGTGTTCAGGGACAGGGAAGCGAGCAGTACTTC
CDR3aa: CASRVQGQGSEQYF

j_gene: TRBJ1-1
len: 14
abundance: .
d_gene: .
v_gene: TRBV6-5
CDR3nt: TGTGCCAGCACCGTTACGGGAGGCAACACTGAAGCTTTCTTT
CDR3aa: CASTVTGGNTEAFF

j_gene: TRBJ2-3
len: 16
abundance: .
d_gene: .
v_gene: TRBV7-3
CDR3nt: TGTGCCAGCAGCCCTGGCGGTGCAAGATCGGCAGATACGCAGTATTTT
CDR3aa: CASSPGGARSADTQYF

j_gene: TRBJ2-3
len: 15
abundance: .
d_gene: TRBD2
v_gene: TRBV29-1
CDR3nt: TGCAGCGTTGAACGACTAGCGGGTGGTGCAGATACGCAGTATTTT
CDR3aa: CSVERLAGGADTQYF

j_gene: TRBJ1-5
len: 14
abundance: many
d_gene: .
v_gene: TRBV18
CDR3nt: TGTGCCAGCTCATCCATTCAGGGAAATCAGCCCCAGCATTTT
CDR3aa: CASSSIQGNQPQHF

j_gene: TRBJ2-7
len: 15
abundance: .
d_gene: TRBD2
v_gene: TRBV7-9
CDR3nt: TGTGCCAGCAGCTTAGAGGCGGGGGTCGAGGGTGAGCAGTACTTC
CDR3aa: CASSLEAGVEGEQYF

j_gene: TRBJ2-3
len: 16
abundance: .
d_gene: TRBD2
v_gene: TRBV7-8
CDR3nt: TGTGCCAGCAGCTCGCGACTAGCGGGAGAACTGCATACGCAGTATTTT
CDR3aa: CASSSRLAGELHTQYF

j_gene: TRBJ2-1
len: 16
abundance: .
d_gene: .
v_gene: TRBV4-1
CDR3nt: TGCGCCAGCAGCCAAGCTCTGCGGAGCTCCTACAATGAGCAGTTCTTC
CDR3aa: CASSQALRSSYNEQFF

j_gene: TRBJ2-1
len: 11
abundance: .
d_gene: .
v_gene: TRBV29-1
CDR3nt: TGCAGCGCCGGACATTTCAATGAGCAGTTCTTC
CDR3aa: CSAGHFNEQFF

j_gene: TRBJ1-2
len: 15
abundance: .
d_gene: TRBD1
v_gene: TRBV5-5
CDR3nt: TGTGCCAGCAGCCCCGCCCCGGGACAGCATTATGGCTACACCTTC
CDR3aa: CASSPAPGQHYGYTF

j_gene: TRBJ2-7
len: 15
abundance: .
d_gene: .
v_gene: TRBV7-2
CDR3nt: TGTGCCAGCAGCCTCAGGGGGAGCGGGAGTGCCGAGCAGTACTTC
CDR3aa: CASSLRGSGSAEQYF

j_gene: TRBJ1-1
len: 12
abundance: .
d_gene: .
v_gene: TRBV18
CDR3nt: TGTGCCAGCTCCAACCTAGGGGAAGGAGCTTTCTTT
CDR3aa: CASSNLGEGAFF

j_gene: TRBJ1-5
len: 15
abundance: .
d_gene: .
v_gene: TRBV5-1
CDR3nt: TGCGCCAGCAGCCTGGAGGGGCGTTTCAATCAGCCCCAGCATTTT
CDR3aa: CASSLEGRFNQPQHF

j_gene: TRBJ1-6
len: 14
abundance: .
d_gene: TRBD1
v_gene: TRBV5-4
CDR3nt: TGTGCCAGCAGTTTACAGGGGGCAAGGTCACCCCTCCACTTT
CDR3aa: CASSLQGARSPLHF

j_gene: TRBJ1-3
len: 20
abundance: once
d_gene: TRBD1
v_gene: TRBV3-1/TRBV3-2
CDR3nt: TGTGCCAGCAGCCAAGTCTCCGGGACAGGGCCGGCGGTCTCTGGAAACACCATATATTTT
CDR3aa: CASSQVSGTGPAVSGNTIYF

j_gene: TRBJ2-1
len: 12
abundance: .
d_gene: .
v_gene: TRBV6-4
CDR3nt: TGTGCCAGCAGTGACTCAAGCTTTGAGCAGTTCTTC
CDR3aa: CASSDSSFEQFF

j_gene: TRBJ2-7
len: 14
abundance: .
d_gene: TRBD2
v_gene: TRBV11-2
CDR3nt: TGTGCCAGCAGTGTTAGCGGGAGCTCCTACGAGCAGTACTTC
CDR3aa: CASSVSGSSYEQYF

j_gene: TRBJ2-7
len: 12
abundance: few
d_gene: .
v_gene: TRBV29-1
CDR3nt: TGCAGCGTCGGACAGATAGGCTACGAGCAGTACTTC
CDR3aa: CSVGQIGYEQYF

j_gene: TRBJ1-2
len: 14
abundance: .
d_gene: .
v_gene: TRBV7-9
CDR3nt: TGTGCCAGCAGCTTAAGCAACGTCGTCTATGGCTACACCTTC
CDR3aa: CASSLSNVVYGYTF

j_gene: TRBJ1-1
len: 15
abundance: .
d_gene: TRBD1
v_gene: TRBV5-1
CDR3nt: TGCGCCAGCAGCCCAGGGGGACGGTTGAACACTGAAGCTTTCTTT
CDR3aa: CASSPGGRLNTEAFF

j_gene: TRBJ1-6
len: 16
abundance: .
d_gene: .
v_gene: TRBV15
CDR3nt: TGTGCCACCAGCAGAGGTTTTGGAGGGGAAGATTCACCCCTCCACTTT
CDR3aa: CATSRGFGGEDSPLHF

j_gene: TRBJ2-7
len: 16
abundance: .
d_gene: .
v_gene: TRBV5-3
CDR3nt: TGTGCCAGAAGCTTGGTAACGTGCGGCCGGTTTGCCGAGCAGTACTTC
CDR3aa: CARSLVTCGRFAEQYF

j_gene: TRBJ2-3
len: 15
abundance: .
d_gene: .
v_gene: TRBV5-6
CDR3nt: TGTGCCAGCAGCTTGGCGGGCGCGGGGACAGATACGCAGTATTTT
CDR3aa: CASSLAGAGTDTQYF

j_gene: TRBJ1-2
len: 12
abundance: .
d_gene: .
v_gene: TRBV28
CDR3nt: TGTGCCAGCAGACCCACATACTATGGCTACACCTTC
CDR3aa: CASRPTYYGYTF

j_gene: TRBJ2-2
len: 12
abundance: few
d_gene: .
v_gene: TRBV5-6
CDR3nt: TGTGCCAGCAGCTTCGGGACCGGGGAGCTGTTTTTT
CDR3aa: CASSFGTGELFF

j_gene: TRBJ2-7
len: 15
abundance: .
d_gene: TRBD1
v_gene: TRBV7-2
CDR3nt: TGTGCCAGCAGCCCCGGGACAGAAGATTTCTACGAGCAGTACTTC
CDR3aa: CASSPGTEDFYEQYF

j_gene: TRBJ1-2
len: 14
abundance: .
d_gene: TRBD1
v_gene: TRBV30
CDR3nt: TGTGCCTGGAGTGTACAGGGGATAGGCTATGGCTACACCTTC
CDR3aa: CAWSVQGIGYGYTF

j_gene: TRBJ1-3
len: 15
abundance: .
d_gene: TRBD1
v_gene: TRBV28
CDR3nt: TGTGCCAGCAGTCGGCAGGGGGCACGTGGAAACACCATATATTTT
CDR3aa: CASSRQGARGNTIYF